Following are 2 T cell receptor beta chains from one sample sequenced in a study of blood T cell repertoires in COVID-19. The table came from immunoSEQ multiplex PCR; TCRdb's copy has only in-frame clones and leaves some out. The repertoire holds 300,000 to 400,000 clones, 88% seen once, with approximately 4% in the top ten. The sample comprised peripheral blood. Receptors were obtained from a woman aged 50 to 65 with active or convalescent COVID-19.

V gene TRBV5-1 combines with J gene TRBJ2-1; 7 bases are shared with TRBD1. With 5 bases clipped from V and 2 bases from J, the junction kept 7 bases outside the gene matches. The CDR3 has 15 amino acids. Looked up from germline, CDR1 is SGHRS and CDR2 is YFSETQ. The CDR3 here is CASRVETGTYNEQFF. DNA of the CDR3: TGCGCCAGCAGGGTAGAGACAGGGACCTACAATGAGCAGTTCTTC.

V is TRBV3-1 (or the pseudogene TRBV3-2) and J is TRBJ1-2; D is perhaps TRBD1 (5 bases). The CDR3 spans 13 residues. The germline V and J ends were trimmed by 7 bases and 6 bases, with 15 bases remaining between them. CDR1 is LGHDT and CDR2 is YNNKEL in the germline V gene (reference sequence). The chain's CDR3 is CASTQGGFDGYTF. As DNA, the CDR3 is TGTGCCAGCACCCAGGGCGGGTTCGATGGCTACACCTTC.